The source of this T cell receptor beta chain is a study of T-cell reconstitution after alpha-beta-depleted transplantation in children. Study results and caveats: Reportedly, only several hundred clones from non-depleted graft cells drove alpha-beta T-cell counts at about two months. Surviving thymic progenitors and recipient T cells were the source of high TCRbeta diversity at day 60 in some patients. A year had passed since transplant, and T-cell counts and diversity by then came mostly from newly produced T cells.

Library preparation (for TCRbeta) was performed with unique molecular identifiers. MiXCR was run by TCRdb on the PCR reads, yielding one entry per CDR3 protein. The sample lists approximately 9,400 distinct CDR3 sequences, 17% seen once, with more than 70% in the top ten. The germline CDR1 and CDR2 sequences are DFQATT and SNEGSKA (reference sequence). Trimming pared 0 bases from V and 5 bases from J, leaving 26 bases between. This CDR3 is 19 amino acids long. By sample fraction, this clonotype is medium-sized. Its specificity is unknown. Here the sequenced sample was PBMCs, mostly from graft donor cells, taken 60 days after TCRalphabeta/CD19-depleted stem cell transplant. J is TRBJ2-1 and V is TRBV20-1; D remains ambiguous. The receptor was isolated from a girl under three years old who had a stem cell transplant for combined immunodeficiency, so the T cells may come from the graft donor. CDR3 DNA sequence: TGCAGTGCTAGAGATCCGGGTCATACCCCTCAGTTTCGGGACAATGAGCAGTTCTTC. Translation gives CSARDPGHTPQFRDNEQFF.